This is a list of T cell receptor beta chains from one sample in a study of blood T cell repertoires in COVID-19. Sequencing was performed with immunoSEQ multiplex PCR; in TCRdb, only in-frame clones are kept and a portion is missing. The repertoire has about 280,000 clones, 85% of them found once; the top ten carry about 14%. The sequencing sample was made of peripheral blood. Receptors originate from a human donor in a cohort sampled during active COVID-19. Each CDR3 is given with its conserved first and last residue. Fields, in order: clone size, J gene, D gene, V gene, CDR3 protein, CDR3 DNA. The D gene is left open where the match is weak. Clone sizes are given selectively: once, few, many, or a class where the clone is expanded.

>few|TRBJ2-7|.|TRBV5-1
CASRAGSVYEQYF
TGCGCCAGCCGGGCGGGTAGTGTATACGAGCAGTACTTC
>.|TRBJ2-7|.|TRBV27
CASSKSPYEQYF
TGTGCCAGCAGTAAATCCCCTTACGAGCAGTACTTC
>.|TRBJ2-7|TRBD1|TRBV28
CASSLAAGGSYEQYF
TGTGCCAGCAGTTTGGCGGCAGGGGGCTCTTACGAGCAGTACTTC
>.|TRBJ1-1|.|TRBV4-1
CASSQQQANTEAFF
TGCGCCAGCAGCCAGCAACAGGCGAACACTGAAGCTTTCTTT
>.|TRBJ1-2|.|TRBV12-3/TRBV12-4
CASSFSGGGYTF
TGTGCCAGCAGTTTTTCGGGTGGTGGCTACACCTTC
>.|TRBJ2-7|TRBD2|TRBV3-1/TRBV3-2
CASSPISSGIGYEQYF
TGTGCCAGCAGTCCAATCTCTAGCGGGATAGGATACGAGCAGTACTTC
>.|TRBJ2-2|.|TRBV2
CASNGGAKTGELFF
TGTGCCAGCAATGGGGGCGCGAAAACCGGGGAGCTGTTTTTT
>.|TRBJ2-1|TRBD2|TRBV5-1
CASRYSGSTYNEQFF
TGCGCCAGCAGGTACAGCGGGAGCACCTACAATGAGCAGTTCTTC
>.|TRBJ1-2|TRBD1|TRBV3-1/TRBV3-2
CASRRGQGNYGYTF
TGTGCCAGCAGACGCGGACAGGGAAACTATGGCTACACCTTC
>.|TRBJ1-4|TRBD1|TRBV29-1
CSAYTGVGTNEKLFF
TGCAGCGCCTATACAGGGGTAGGGACTAATGAAAAACTGTTTTTT
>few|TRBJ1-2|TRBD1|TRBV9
CASSHDRGSGYTF
TGTGCCAGCAGTCATGACAGGGGGAGCGGCTACACCTTC
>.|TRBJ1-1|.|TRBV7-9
CASSFRAGGNTEAFF
TGTGCCAGCAGCTTTAGGGCCGGGGGGAACACTGAAGCTTTCTTT
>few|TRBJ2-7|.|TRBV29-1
CSVRDTYYEQYF
TGCAGCGTTAGGGACACCTACTACGAGCAGTACTTC
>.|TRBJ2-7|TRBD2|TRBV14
CASSQVSGLYYEQYF
TGTGCCAGCAGCCAAGTTAGCGGGCTATACTACGAGCAGTACTTC
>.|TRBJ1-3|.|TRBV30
CACSPGSGNTIYF
TGTGCCTGTTCTCCAGGCTCTGGAAACACCATATATTTT
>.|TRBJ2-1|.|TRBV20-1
CSAPLYNEQFF
TGCAGTGCTCCTCTTTACAATGAGCAGTTCTTC
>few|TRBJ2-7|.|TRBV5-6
CASSFMAYEQYF
TGTGCCAGCAGCTTTATGGCTTACGAGCAGTACTTC
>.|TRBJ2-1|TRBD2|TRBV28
CASSLAGAYNEQFF
TGTGCCAGCAGTTTAGCGGGAGCCTACAATGAGCAGTTCTTC
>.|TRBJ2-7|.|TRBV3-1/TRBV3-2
CASSPHTTGFYEQYF
TGTGCCAGCAGCCCACACACGACAGGATTCTACGAGCAGTACTTC
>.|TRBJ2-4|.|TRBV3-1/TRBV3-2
CASSDRGAGDIQYF
TGTGCCAGCAGCGATAGAGGGGCAGGGGACATTCAGTACTTC
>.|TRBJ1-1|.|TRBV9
CASSVAPGSTEAFF
TGTGCCAGCAGCGTAGCCCCGGGGAGCACTGAAGCTTTCTTT
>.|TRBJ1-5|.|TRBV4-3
CASSQEAGDDYQPQHF
TGCGCCAGCAGCCAAGAAGCGGGGGACGACTATCAGCCCCAGCATTTT
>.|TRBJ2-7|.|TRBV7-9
CASSFLKGVPGYEQYF
TGTGCCAGCAGCTTCCTAAAGGGAGTTCCGGGCTACGAGCAGTACTTC
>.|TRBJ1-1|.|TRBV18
CASSPAGNTEAFF
TGTGCCAGCTCACCGGCAGGGAACACTGAAGCTTTCTTT
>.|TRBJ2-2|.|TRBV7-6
CASSLAGGSTGELFF
TGTGCCAGCAGCTTAGCGGGAGGATCCACCGGGGAGCTGTTTTTT
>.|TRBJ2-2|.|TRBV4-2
CASSQFSGGGYTGELFF
TGTGCCAGCAGCCAGTTTTCTGGTGGGGGGTACACCGGGGAGTTGTTTTTT
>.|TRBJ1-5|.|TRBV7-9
CASSSGDQPQHF
TGTGCCAGCAGCTCAGGGGATCAGCCCCAGCATTTT
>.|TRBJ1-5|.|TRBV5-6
CASSTGLPGQPQHF
TGTGCCAGCAGCACAGGGTTACCCGGCCAGCCCCAGCATTTT